This T cell receptor beta chain stems from a study of CD8+ T cells in alopecia areata (dated by TCRdb to the late 2010s). General notes on the study: The treated patients took part in an open-label pilot trial in which moderate-to-severe alopecia areata was treated with oral tofacitinib at 5 to 10 mg twice daily. Patients received tofacitinib for 6 to 18 months and were then followed off drug for 6 months to check for delayed response and recurrence. In both human patients and the C3H/HeJ mouse model, the study applied high-throughput TCRbeta sequencing to look at T cell clonal expansion in alopecia areata. TCRbeta CDR3 regions were amplified by immunoSEQ multiplex PCR with 35 Vbeta forward and 13 Jbeta reverse primers. Patients on tofacitinib were biopsied at baseline and after 4 and 24 weeks of treatment, and several of the patients also had a later scalp biopsy. In treated patients, disease severity was measured using the SALT score, which gives the percentage of scalp surface area affected. Scalp clonality was compared across normal scalp (n=4), patchy alopecia areata scalp (n=8), and alopecia totalis/universalis scalp (n=8). On the human side, TCRbeta sequencing was run on scalp tissue and on sorted CD4+ and CD8+ peripheral blood T cells from healthy controls and from alopecia areata patients with either patchy or totalis/universalis disease. RNA was obtained with the PAXgene miRNA kit for fixed scalp, the miRNeasy kit for PBMCs, and the RNeasy kit for mouse skin. General study outcomes and caveats: Higher clonality and more expanded CD8+ clones were observed in lesional scalp than in normal scalp, particularly in alopecia totalis/universalis, a finding suggestive of antigenic drive. Compared with mice, TCR sequences shared between patients were less clear, possibly partly because of HLA diversity across the patient population. Unlike mouse skin, which is dominated by gammadelta T cells, normal human skin has resident alphabeta T cells that are also sequenced, and this complicates analysis of the scalp TCR repertoire. During tofacitinib treatment, many expanded lesional clones remained in scalp and blood, and this persistence may partly explain relapse after treatment is stopped. Tofacitinib significantly decreased scalp clonality and the number of expanded CD8+ clones among the top 100 scalp clones. The treated cohort was small, with a single nonresponder, so links between baseline CD8+ expansion and response need larger studies.

The library was made by the immunoSEQ multiplex PCR assay. To provide template for TCR sequencing, every sample had RNA extracted and reverse transcribed into cDNA. SuperScript III was used for first-strand cDNA synthesis, primed with a 2:1 mix of oligo-dT and random hexamers. A synthetic immune receptor repertoire was used to assess amplification bias, and residual bias was removed computationally. The authors' analysis ran thus. After raw reads were preprocessed to remove errors, the CDR3 was defined following IMGT conventions as running from the conserved cysteine to phenylalanine. Clonality was computed as 1 minus the Shannon entropy, with the entropy normalized by log2 of the number of productive unique TCRs. Whether each scalp clone was CD4 or CD8 was inferred by checking scalp TCRbeta sequences against the CD4 and CD8 repertoires from sorted blood. TCRdb holds this immuneACCESS table with in-frame rearrangements only. Some clones are missing; in checked studies, unresolved V genes explain under half, and the rest has no known cause. From that table come the V and J calls and clone size; the DNA was used to work out D and trimming. For this sample there are some 80,000 clones; around 61% appear just once. 20% to 30% of the sample rests with the top ten.

According to the study, the label for this sample's time point signals: roughly 24 weeks on oral tofacitinib. The treatment or condition label on this specimen signifies: oral pan-JAK inhibitor, 5-10 mg twice daily. Lesional scalp punch biopsies and peripheral blood were collected from alopecia areata patients. After PBMCs were isolated by density centrifugation and stained for CD3, CD4 and CD8, a FACSAria was used to sort CD4+ and CD8+ T cells. Reading from cysteine to phenylalanine, the CDR3 counts 11 amino acids. Only the CDR3 part of the read is kept: 33 bases, read in frame from the first base. Cut back by 5 bases and 3 bases, the V and J ends lie 5 bases apart. As encoded in the germline V gene (reference sequence), CDR1 is SEHNR while CDR2 is FQNEAQ. This clone was seen once. The clone's antigen remains unknown. Within one base of it there is no much larger clone, and no base qualities were kept. This CDR3 is also generated by other DNA sequences in the sample.

The specimen comprised CD8+ T cells sorted from blood, sampled at week 24, from a patient treated with tofacitinib. This sequence originates from a human donor with alopecia areata. The chain is made from TRBV7-9 and TRBJ2-7, with the D gene not clear enough to name. The DNA reads as follows: TGTGCCAGCAGCCCAGACTACGAGCAGTACTTC. Its amino acids are CASSPDYEQYF.